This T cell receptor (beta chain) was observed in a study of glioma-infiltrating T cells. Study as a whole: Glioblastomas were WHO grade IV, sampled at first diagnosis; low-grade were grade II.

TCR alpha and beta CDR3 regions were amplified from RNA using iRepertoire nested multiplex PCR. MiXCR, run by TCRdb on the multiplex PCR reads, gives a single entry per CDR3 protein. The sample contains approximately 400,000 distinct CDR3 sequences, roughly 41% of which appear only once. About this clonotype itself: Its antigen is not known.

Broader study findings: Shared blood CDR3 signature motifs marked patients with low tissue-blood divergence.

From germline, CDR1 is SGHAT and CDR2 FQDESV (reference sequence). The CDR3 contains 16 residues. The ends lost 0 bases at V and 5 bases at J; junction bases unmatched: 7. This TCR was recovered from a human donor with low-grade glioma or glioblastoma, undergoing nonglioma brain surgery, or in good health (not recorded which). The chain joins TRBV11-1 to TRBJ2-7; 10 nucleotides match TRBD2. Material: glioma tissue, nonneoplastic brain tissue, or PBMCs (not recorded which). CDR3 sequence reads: CASSLALRGLANEQYF. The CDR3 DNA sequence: TGTGCCAGCAGCTTAGCGCTAAGGGGACTAGCGAACGAGCAGTACTTC.